This TCR beta chain appears in the sequencing data of a study of cytomegalovirus exposure and HLA in healthy donors. The study's findings and limits: The likely origin of a cluster of highly shared sequence variants was a sequencing artifact.

Every donor was a healthy person donating bone marrow. A few counts support this clone. Its specificity is not known. The PCR ran on 60 Vbeta and 13 Jbeta primers. The protocol was immunoSEQ multiplex PCR, while the TCRdb copy is restricted to in-frame clones and leaves out a portion. The table has 120,000 or so clones, less than 80% seen once. From germline, CDR1 is MGHDK and CDR2 SYGVNS. The length of the CDR3 is 12 residues. The V and J ends lost 7 bases and 4 bases, in that order; junction bases with no gene match: 3. The clonotype was recovered from a man aged 35-49 years in good health and CMV-seropositive. Input material: PBMCs. The chain links TRBV25-1 to TRBJ1-1; 7 nucleotides match TRBD1. DNA of the CDR3: TGTGCCAGCATGACAGGGAGCACTGAAGCTTTCTTT. This gives the protein CASMTGSTEAFF.